The table lists the clone carrying this T cell receptor (beta chain) with a few counts. Its antigen is not identified. These data come from a study of T cells after yellow fever vaccination. Study information: The authors prepared low-cell-number fractions using SMART-Seq v4 Ultra Low Input. The study, taken as a whole, reports: Most clones from primary vaccination resurfaced after the booster (approximately 97% CD4, over 85% CD8). The study noted that FACS-sorted repertoires could contain abundant clonotypes contaminating from the bulk population.

TCR cDNA, made by 5'RACE template switching, carried an added universal primer site and UMIs. One entry per CDR3 protein, called by TCRdb with MiXCR from the 5' RACE reads. In the table there are roughly 310,000 distinct CDR3 sequences, 8.7% of which are singletons. The germline V and J ends were trimmed by 3 bases and 5 bases, with 16 bases remaining between them. CDR3 length equals 15 residues. Looked up from germline, CDR1 is KGHSH and CDR2 is LQKENI. The TCR sequence derives from a man younger than 35 who received the YFV17D yellow fever vaccine. The rearrangement joins TRBV18 to TRBJ1-1, with D hard to call. The sample was PBMCs, taken on the day of the first yellow fever vaccination. DNA for the CDR3: TGTGCCAGCTCACCCGTAGCGGGAAGTGGGACTGAAGCTTTCTTT. Translating gives CASSPVAGSGTEAFF.